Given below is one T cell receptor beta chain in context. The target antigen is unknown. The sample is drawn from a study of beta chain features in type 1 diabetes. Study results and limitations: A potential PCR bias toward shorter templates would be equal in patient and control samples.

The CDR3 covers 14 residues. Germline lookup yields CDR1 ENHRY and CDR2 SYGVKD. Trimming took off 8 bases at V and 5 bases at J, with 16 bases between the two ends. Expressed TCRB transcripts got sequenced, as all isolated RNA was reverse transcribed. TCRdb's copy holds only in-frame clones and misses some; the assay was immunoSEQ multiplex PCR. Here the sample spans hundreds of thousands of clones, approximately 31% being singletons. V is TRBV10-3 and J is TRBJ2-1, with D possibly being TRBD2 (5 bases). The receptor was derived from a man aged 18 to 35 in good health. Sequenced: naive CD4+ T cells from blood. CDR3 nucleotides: TGTGCCATCTCCCCTTCTGGACTCCACAATGAGCAGTTCTTC. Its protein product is CAISPSGLHNEQFF.